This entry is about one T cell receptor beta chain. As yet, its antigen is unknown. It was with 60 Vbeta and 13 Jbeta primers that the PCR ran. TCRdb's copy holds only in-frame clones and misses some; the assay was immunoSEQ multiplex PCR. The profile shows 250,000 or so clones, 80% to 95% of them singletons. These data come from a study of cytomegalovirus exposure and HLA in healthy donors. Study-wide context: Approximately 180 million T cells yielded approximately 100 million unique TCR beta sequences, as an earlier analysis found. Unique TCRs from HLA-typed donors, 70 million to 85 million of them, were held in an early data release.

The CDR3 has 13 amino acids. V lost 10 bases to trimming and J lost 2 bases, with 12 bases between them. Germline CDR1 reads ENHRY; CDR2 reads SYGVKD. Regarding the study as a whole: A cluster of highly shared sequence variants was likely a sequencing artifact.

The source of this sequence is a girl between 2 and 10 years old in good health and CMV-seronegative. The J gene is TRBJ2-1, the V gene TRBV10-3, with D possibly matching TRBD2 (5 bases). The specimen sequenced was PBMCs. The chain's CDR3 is CATHSVTYNEQFF. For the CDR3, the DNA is TGTGCCACCCATAGCGTCACCTACAATGAGCAGTTCTTC.